These 27 T cell receptor beta chains were sequenced from one sample in a study of blood T cell repertoires in COVID-19. Generated by immunoSEQ multiplex PCR, the TCRdb table keeps only in-frame clones and is missing some. The sample comprises around 250,000 clones, about 84% of which are singletons, and 9% to 15% rests with the top ten. The sequenced material came from peripheral blood. The receptor set was obtained from a man of 80 years or more with acute or convalescent COVID-19.

The count of this clone is one. This chain joins TRBV19 and TRBJ2-5; 9 bases are a match to TRBD1. V shed 5 bases, J shed 4 bases, and the junction held 8 bases outside the gene matches. Per the germline V gene, CDR1 is LNHDA and CDR2 is SQIVND (reference sequence). CDR3 length: 15 residues. DNA for the CDR3: TGTGCCAGTAGTTACCGGGACAGGGTCACAGAGACCCAGTACTTC. Its translation: CASSYRDRVTETQYF.

Here the CDR3 DNA reads TGTGCCAGCAGCTCCGTTGGCCGAACCCCCTACGAGCAGTACTTC. Its protein product is CASSSVGRTPYEQYF. The rearrangement links TRBV11-1 to TRBJ2-7; D is ambiguous. The CDR3 runs 15 residues. Germline loops: CDR1 SGHAT, CDR2 FQDESV (reference sequence). Trimming removed 4 bases at V and 2 bases at J, with 15 bases between.

This chain links TRBV6-6 with TRBJ2-5; TRBD1 matches at 11 bases. Looked up from germline, CDR1 is MNHNY and CDR2 is SVGAGI (reference sequence). The ends lost 5 bases at V and 2 bases at J; junction bases unmatched: 10. This CDR3 contains 17 residues. The DNA of the CDR3 is TGTGCCAGCAGTCCCGGACAGGGGGCAAGGGTACAAGAGACCCAGTACTTC. Translating gives CASSPGQGARVQETQYF.

CDR3 nucleotide sequence: TGTGCCAGCCGTGATCAGGGGGCCCAAAGAGAGACCCAGTACTTC. It yields the protein CASRDQGAQRETQYF. The chain employs TRBV28 and TRBJ2-5, with 8 bases that match TRBD1. Per the germline V gene, CDR1 is MDHEN and CDR2 is SYDVKM. V was pared by 8 bases and J by 4 bases, with 12 bases of the junction left unmatched. CDR3 length equals 15 residues.

The chain has TRBV6-5 and TRBJ1-5, with D tentatively TRBD1 (6 bases). Germline CDR1 reads MNHEY; CDR2 reads SVGAGI. The V end lost 6 bases, the J end lost 3 bases, and 15 bases lay between the germline ends. The CDR3 totals 15 residues. The CDR3 loop is CASSLTGVVNQPQHF. The DNA of the CDR3 is TGTGCCAGCAGCTTGACAGGAGTAGTCAATCAGCCCCAGCATTTT.

The chain links TRBV25-1 to TRBJ2-5, with D perhaps matching TRBD1 (6 bases). Deletions cut 5 bases from V and 2 bases from J, with 15 bases between. Germline V CDR1 and CDR2: MGHDK, SYGVNS. The CDR3 covers 15 residues. The CDR3 protein is CASSSGQTLQETQYF. Here the CDR3 DNA reads TGTGCCAGCAGTTCTGGACAGACCCTGCAAGAGACCCAGTACTTC.

The V gene is TRBV28, the J gene TRBJ2-2; TRBD1 matches at 8 bases. V lost 8 bases and J lost 5; bases outside the gene matches: 4. Germline assignment: CDR1 MDHEN and CDR2 SYDVKM. The CDR3 contains 13 residues. CDR3 DNA: TGTGCCAGCCACCGGACAGGGACCGGGGAGCTGTTTTTT. It codes for CASHRTGTGELFF.

The genes are TRBV18 and TRBJ1-3; D is unclear. Germline values: CDR1 KGHSH, CDR2 LQKENI. CDR3 size: 14 residues. The V gene lost 6 bases and the J gene lost 0 bases, with 9 bases spanning the gap. The CDR3 loop reads CASSGIASGNTIYF. CDR3 DNA sequence: TGTGCCAGCTCCGGTATCGCCTCTGGAAACACCATATATTTT. The whole variable domain, filled in from reference TRBV18 and TRBJ1-3, reads NAGVMQNPRHLVRRRGQEARLRCSPMKGHSHVYWYRQLPEEGLKFMVYLQKENIIDESGMPKERFSAEFPKEGPSILRIQQVVRGDSAAYFCASSGIASGNTIYFGEGSWLTVV.

This clone turned up a few times. J is TRBJ1-2 and V is TRBV5-1; 7 bases match TRBD1. V gave up 0 bases and J gave up 2 bases; unmatched junction bases: 10. This CDR3 has 17 residues. CDR1 and CDR2 from the germline V gene are SGHRS and YFSETQ. CDR3 coding DNA: TGCGCCAGCAGCTTGGGACAGGGAAGGGCCACAAACTATGGCTACACCTTC. Its protein is CASSLGQGRATNYGYTF. Combining the CDR3 with reference TRBV5-1 and TRBJ1-2 gives the whole variable domain KAGVTQTPRYLIKTRGQQVTLSCSPISGHRSVSWYQQTPGQGLQFLFEYFSETQRNKGNFPGRFSGRQFSNSRSEMNVSTLELGDSALYLCASSLGQGRATNYGYTFGSGTRLTVV.

The rearrangement joins TRBV7-9 to TRBJ1-4, with TRBD1 identical over 7 bases. This CDR3 comprises 14 residues. Trimming took 5 bases from V and 5 from J; bases not matched to a gene: 5. Germline CDR1 SEHNR, CDR2 FQNEAQ (reference sequence). The CDR3 DNA is TGTGCCAGCAGCCCGGGACAGCTGAATGAAAAACTGTTTTTT. Translation: CASSPGQLNEKLFF.

The rearrangement links TRBV3-1 (or the pseudogene TRBV3-2) to TRBJ1-1; D call uncertain. There are 15 residues in the CDR3. Germline assignment: CDR1 LGHDT and CDR2 YNNKEL (reference sequence). Trimming took off 4 bases at V and 6 bases at J, with 18 bases between the two ends. The CDR3: CASSRVEGRTSEAFF. The CDR3, as DNA: TGTGCCAGCAGCCGAGTCGAGGGCCGTACCTCTGAAGCTTTCTTT.

The gene calls are TRBV6-2 or TRBV6-3 and TRBJ2-7, with D maybe TRBD2 (5 bases). Germline CDR1 MNHEY, CDR2 SVGEGT. Trimming pared 2 bases from V and 0 bases from J, leaving 8 bases between. The length of the CDR3 is 14 residues. The CDR3 nucleotides are TGTGCCAGCAGTTACGCTGGGAGCTCCTACGAGCAGTACTTC. Encoded protein: CASSYAGSSYEQYF.

This clone is a singleton in its sample. V and J are TRBV28 and TRBJ2-3; the D gene is possibly TRBD1 (6 bases). Trimming stripped 5 bases from V and 1 base from J, with 13 bases between. Germline V CDR1 and CDR2: MDHEN, SYDVKM. The CDR3 length is 15 residues. The CDR3 region has the DNA TGTGCCAGCAGTACTACCGCAGGGGGCACAGATACGCAGTATTTT. It codes for CASSTTAGGTDTQYF.

This chain connects TRBV6-2 or TRBV6-3 to TRBJ1-5; a weak D match, TRBD1 (5 bases). There are 16 residues in the CDR3. Trimming left V 4 bases short and J 2 bases short, with 15 bases between. Germline loops: CDR1 MNHEY, CDR2 SVGEGT. As DNA, the CDR3 is TGTGCCAGCAGTTCCCACGACAGATACCGCAATCAGCCCCAGCATTTT. This codes for CASSSHDRYRNQPQHF.

The CDR3 is CASSVRGRRLRTGELFF. The CDR3 DNA sequence: TGTGCCAGCAGCGTTAGGGGAAGAAGATTAAGGACCGGGGAGCTGTTTTTT. The gene calls are TRBV9 and TRBJ2-2, with a tentative D call TRBD1 (5 bases). The V gene lost 2 bases and the J gene lost 5 bases, with 19 bases spanning the gap. The CDR3 has 17 amino acids. Germline V CDR1 and CDR2: SGDLS, YYNGEE.

The chain carries TRBV20-1 and TRBJ1-6; D uncertain. The CDR3 runs 16 residues. The germline CDR1 and CDR2 sequences are DFQATT and SNEGSKA (reference sequence). V lost 3 bases, J lost 0 bases, and 12 bases lay in between. The CDR3 is CSASPFPTSYNSPLHF. The CDR3 nucleotides are TGCAGTGCTAGTCCGTTCCCTACCTCCTATAATTCACCCCTCCACTTT.

This chain uses TRBV2 with TRBJ1-5; a possible D gene is TRBD1 (5 bases). CDR1 is SNHLY and CDR2 is FYNNEI in the germline V gene. Trimming left V 2 bases short and J 5 bases short, with 16 bases between. The CDR3 runs 16 residues. The CDR3 nucleotides are TGTGCCAGCAGTGAACCGGGGGGACGAGGGTATCAGCCCCAGCATTTT. Protein product: CASSEPGGRGYQPQHF.

The genes are TRBV18 and TRBJ1-5; D unresolved. Deletions cut 2 bases from V and 5 bases from J, with 10 bases between. The CDR3 extends over 14 amino acids. Per the germline V gene, CDR1 is KGHSH and CDR2 is LQKENI. The CDR3 coding sequence is TGTGCCAGCTCACCAAGCGGCGGAGATCAGCCCCAGCATTTT. Translated, it gives CASSPSGGDQPQHF.

The genes are TRBV15 and TRBJ2-6; TRBD1 agrees at 8 bases. The V segment lost 5 bases and the J segment 2 bases; nucleotides outside the gene matches: 11. CDR3 length equals 18 residues. Germline values: CDR1 LNHNV, CDR2 YYDKDF (reference sequence). The DNA of the CDR3 is TGTGCCACCAGCGGTCTCAGGGGGCGATCGGCTGGGGCCAACGTCCTGACTTTC. It yields the protein CATSGLRGRSAGANVLTF.

V usage is TRBV3-1 (or the pseudogene TRBV3-2) and J usage is TRBJ1-1; D remains ambiguous. From germline, CDR1 is LGHDT and CDR2 YNNKEL (reference sequence). The CDR3 length is 15 residues. Between the trimmed V and J ends, which lost 0 bases and 1 base, there was a span of 9 bases. CDR3 residues: CASSQDALRNTEAFF. The CDR3 bases are TGTGCCAGCAGCCAAGACGCTCTGCGGAACACTGAAGCTTTCTTT.

The chain links TRBV25-1 to TRBJ2-1, with D possibly matching TRBD1 (7 bases). V was clipped by 1 base and J by 8 bases, with 15 bases between them. This CDR3 contains 15 residues. The germline gives CDR1 MGHDK, CDR2 SYGVNS. The CDR3 reads CASSEFGGGGDEQFF. CDR3 coding DNA: TGTGCCAGCAGTGAATTTGGAGGGGGCGGGGATGAGCAGTTCTTC. The variable domain in full, completed from reference TRBV25-1 and TRBJ2-1, reads EADIYQTPRYLVIGTGKKITLECSQTMGHDKMYWYQQDPGMELHLIHYSYGVNSTEKGDLSSESTVSRIRTEHFPLTLESARPSHTSQYLCASSEFGGGGDEQFFGPGTRLTVL.

The chain combines TRBV3-1 (or the pseudogene TRBV3-2) with TRBJ2-7, with TRBD1 matching 9 bases. The CDR3 extends over 16 amino acids. CDR1 LGHDT and CDR2 YNNKEL come from the germline V gene (reference sequence). The V segment lost 0 bases and the J segment 3 bases; nucleotides outside the gene matches: 6. CDR3 loop: CASSQDLGTGRYEQYF. CDR3 DNA: TGTGCCAGCAGCCAAGATTTAGGGACAGGGCGCTACGAGCAGTACTTC.

This clone has a single count. V is TRBV7-9 and J is TRBJ2-3; 8 bases align to TRBD2. The V segment lost 5 bases and the J segment 0 bases; nucleotides outside the gene matches: 4. Germline V gene lookup returns CDR1 SEHNR and CDR2 FQNEAQ (reference sequence). CDR3 length: 15 amino acids. Here the CDR3 reads CASSHLAGSTDTQYF. The CDR3 bases are TGTGCCAGCAGCCATCTAGCGGGTAGCACAGATACGCAGTATTTT.

This chain joins TRBV5-1 and TRBJ1-1, with TRBD1 matching over 12 bases. CDR1 is SGHRS and CDR2 is YFSETQ in the germline V gene. The junction had 3 bases not matched to a gene; V was cut back by 3 bases and J by 6 bases. The CDR3 loop spans 14 amino acids. The CDR3 spells CASSWGQGAAEAFF. CDR3 DNA: TGCGCCAGCAGCTGGGGACAGGGGGCTGCTGAAGCTTTCTTT.

This clone was observed a handful of times. V gene TRBV28 combines with J gene TRBJ2-7, with D possibly matching TRBD2 (5 bases). The CDR3 sequence is 13 residues long. Deletions cut 4 bases from V and 12 bases from J, with 19 bases between. Germline CDR1 is MDHEN and CDR2 is SYDVKM. CDR3: CASSYDQRSRPYF. CDR3 sequence (DNA): TGTGCCAGCAGTTACGATCAGCGGAGCCGGCCGTACTTC.

This clone was seen just once. This chain uses TRBV28 with TRBJ2-7, with D maybe TRBD1 (6 bases). Germline V gives CDR1 MDHEN, CDR2 SYDVKM. This CDR3 is 14 amino acids long. The germline V and J ends were trimmed by 6 bases and 3 bases, with 15 bases remaining between them. For the CDR3, the DNA is TGTGCCAGCAGCCCCCCCGGACAGCTCTACGAGCAGTACTTC. Amino acids: CASSPPGQLYEQYF.

The gene calls are TRBV7-2 and TRBJ2-3; 9 bases agree with TRBD2. There are 15 residues in the CDR3. Trimming at V came to 1 base and at J to 5 bases, leaving 4 bases not matched to a gene. The V gene's germline CDR1 is SGHTA and CDR2 FQGNSA. CDR3 coding DNA: TGTGCCAGCAGCTTAGGAGGTAGCGGGGGAGATACGCAGTATTTT. This gives the protein CASSLGGSGGDTQYF. Full variable domain (rest looked up from reference TRBV7-2 and TRBJ2-3): GAGVSQSPSNKVTEKGKDVELRCDPISGHTALYWYRQSLGQGLEFLIYFQGNSAPDKSGLPSDRFSAERTGGSVSTLTIQRTQQEDSAVYLCASSLGGSGGDTQYFGPGTRLTVL.